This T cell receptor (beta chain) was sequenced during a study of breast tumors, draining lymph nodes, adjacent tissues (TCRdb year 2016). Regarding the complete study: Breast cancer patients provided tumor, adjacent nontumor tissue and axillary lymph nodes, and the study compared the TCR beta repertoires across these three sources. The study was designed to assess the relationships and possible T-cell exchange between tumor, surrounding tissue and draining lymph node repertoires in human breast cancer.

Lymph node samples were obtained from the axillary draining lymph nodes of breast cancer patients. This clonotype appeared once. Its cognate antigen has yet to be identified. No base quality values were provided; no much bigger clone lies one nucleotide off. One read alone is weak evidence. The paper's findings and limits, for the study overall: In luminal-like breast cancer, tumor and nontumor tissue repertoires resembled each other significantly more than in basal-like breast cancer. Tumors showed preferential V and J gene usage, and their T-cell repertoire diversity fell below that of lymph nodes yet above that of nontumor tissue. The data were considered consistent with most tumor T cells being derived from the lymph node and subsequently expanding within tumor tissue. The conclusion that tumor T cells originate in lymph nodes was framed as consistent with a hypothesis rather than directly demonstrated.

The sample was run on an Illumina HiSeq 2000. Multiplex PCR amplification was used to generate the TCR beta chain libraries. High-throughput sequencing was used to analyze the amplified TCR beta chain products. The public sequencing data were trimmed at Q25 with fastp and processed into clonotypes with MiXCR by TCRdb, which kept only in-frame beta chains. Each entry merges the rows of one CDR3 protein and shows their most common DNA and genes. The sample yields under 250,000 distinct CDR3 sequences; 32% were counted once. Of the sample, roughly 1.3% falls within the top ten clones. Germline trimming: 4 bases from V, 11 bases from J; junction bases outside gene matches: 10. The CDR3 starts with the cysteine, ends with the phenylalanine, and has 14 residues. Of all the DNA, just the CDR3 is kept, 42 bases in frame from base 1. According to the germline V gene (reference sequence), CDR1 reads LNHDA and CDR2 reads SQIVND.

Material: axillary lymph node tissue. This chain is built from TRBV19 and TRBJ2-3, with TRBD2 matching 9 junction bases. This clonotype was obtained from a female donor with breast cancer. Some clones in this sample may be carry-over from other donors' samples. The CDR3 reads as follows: CASSSLAGRGEQYF. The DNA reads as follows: TGTGCCAGTAGTAGTCTAGCGGGGCGGGGTGAGCAGTATTTT.